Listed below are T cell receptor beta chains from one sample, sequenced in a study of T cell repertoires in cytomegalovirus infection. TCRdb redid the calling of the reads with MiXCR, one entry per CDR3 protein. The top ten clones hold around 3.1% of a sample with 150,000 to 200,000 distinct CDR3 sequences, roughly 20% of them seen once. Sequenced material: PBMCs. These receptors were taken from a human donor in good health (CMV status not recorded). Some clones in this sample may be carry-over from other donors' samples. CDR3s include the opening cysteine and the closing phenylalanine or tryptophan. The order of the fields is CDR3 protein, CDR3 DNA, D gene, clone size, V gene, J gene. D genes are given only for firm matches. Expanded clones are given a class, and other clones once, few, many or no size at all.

CDR3: CASTITSIQGAEAFF
DNA: TGTGCCAGCACCATTACTTCCATACAAGGTGCTGAAGCTTTCTTT
D: .
size: .
V: TRBV6-2/TRBV6-3
J: TRBJ1-1

CDR3: CASSLYVGQKNYGYTF
DNA: TGTGCCAGCAGTTTATATGTCGGACAAAAAAACTATGGCTACACCTTC
D: .
size: .
V: TRBV12-3/TRBV12-4
J: TRBJ1-2

CDR3: CASSPAGTSGLGSSYNEQFF
DNA: TGTGCCAGCAGCCCAGCCGGGACTAGCGGTCTCGGGAGCTCCTACAATGAGCAGTTCTTC
D: TRBD2
size: few
V: TRBV7-3
J: TRBJ2-1

CDR3: CSASAGQGFSEQYF
DNA: TGCAGTGCTAGTGCCGGACAGGGGTTTAGCGAGCAGTACTTC
D: TRBD1
size: few
V: TRBV20-1
J: TRBJ2-7

CDR3: CSAPSDSGGQPQHF
DNA: TGCAGCGCCCCATCCGACTCGGGGGGTCAGCCCCAGCATTTT
D: .
size: .
V: TRBV20-1
J: TRBJ1-5

CDR3: CASSYGGDYNEQFF
DNA: TGTGCCAGTAGTTATGGGGGGGACTACAATGAGCAGTTCTTC
D: TRBD2
size: .
V: TRBV19
J: TRBJ2-1

CDR3: CASSLRAGTGSGANVLTF
DNA: TGTGCCAGCAGCTTACGGGCGGGCACCGGCTCTGGGGCCAACGTCCTGACTTTC
D: .
size: many
V: TRBV7-8
J: TRBJ2-6

CDR3: CASSFSQWAEAFF
DNA: TGTGCCAGCAGTTTTTCCCAGTGGGCTGAAGCTTTCTTT
D: .
size: .
V: TRBV12-3/TRBV12-4
J: TRBJ1-1

CDR3: CASSYDRGGARTDTQYF
DNA: TGTGCCAGCAGCTACGACAGGGGTGGTGCTCGCACAGATACGCAGTATTTT
D: TRBD1
size: many
V: TRBV7-2
J: TRBJ2-3

CDR3: CASTLSEGVQETQYF
DNA: TGTGCCAGCACCCTTTCAGAGGGGGTCCAAGAGACCCAGTACTTC
D: .
size: many
V: TRBV7-9
J: TRBJ2-5

CDR3: CASSTQGGLSYNEQFF
DNA: TGTGCCAGCAGCACCCAAGGGGGACTCTCCTACAATGAGCAGTTCTTC
D: .
size: many
V: TRBV7-2
J: TRBJ2-1

CDR3: CASRIGQITDTQYF
DNA: TGTGCCAGCAGGATCGGACAGATCACAGATACGCAGTATTTT
D: .
size: many
V: TRBV7-2
J: TRBJ2-3

CDR3: CASSLTQGAKTLYGYTF
DNA: TGCGCCAGCAGCCTTACACAGGGCGCTAAAACTCTTTATGGCTACACCTTC
D: .
size: .
V: TRBV4-1
J: TRBJ1-2

CDR3: CASSLPGSSTDTQYF
DNA: TGTGCCAGCAGCTTACCGGGGTCTAGCACAGATACGCAGTATTTT
D: .
size: many
V: TRBV7-8
J: TRBJ2-3

CDR3: CASSSDRGGPGGTHF
DNA: TGTGCCAGCAGTTCCGATCGTGGGGGGCCGGGAGGTACGCACTTC
D: .
size: .
V: TRBV6-6
J: TRBJ2-7

CDR3: CSATDRGGSRTYEQYF
DNA: TGCAGTGCCACGGACAGGGGAGGATCCCGGACCTACGAGCAGTACTTC
D: TRBD1
size: .
V: TRBV20-1
J: TRBJ2-7

CDR3: CASSLASGRAYNEQFF
DNA: TGTGCCAGCAGCTTGGCTAGCGGGAGGGCCTACAATGAGCAGTTCTTC
D: TRBD2
size: .
V: TRBV7-2
J: TRBJ2-1